This entry is about one T cell receptor beta chain. The sample originates from a study of T-cell reconstitution after alpha-beta-depleted transplantation in children. Preparing the TCRbeta library involved the use of unique molecular identifiers. A single record per CDR3 protein comes from TCRdb applying MiXCR to the PCR reads. The sample consists of around 360,000 distinct CDR3 sequences, approximately 10% of them appearing once. With V trimmed by 4 bases and J by 1 base, 5 bases remained unmatched. Per the germline V gene, CDR1 is SGHRS and CDR2 is YFSETQ. The CDR3 is 16 residues long. The chain recombines TRBV5-1 with TRBJ2-6; TRBD1 matches 7 bases. This receptor was obtained from a human donor who donated a stem cell graft to a child with acute lymphoblastic leukemia. The specimen comprised PBMCs from the stem cell graft donor, sampled from the stem cell graft. Here the CDR3 DNA reads TGCGCCAGCAGCCCGACAGGGAAGTCTGGGGCCAACGTCCTGACTTTC. This encodes CASSPTGKSGANVLTF.